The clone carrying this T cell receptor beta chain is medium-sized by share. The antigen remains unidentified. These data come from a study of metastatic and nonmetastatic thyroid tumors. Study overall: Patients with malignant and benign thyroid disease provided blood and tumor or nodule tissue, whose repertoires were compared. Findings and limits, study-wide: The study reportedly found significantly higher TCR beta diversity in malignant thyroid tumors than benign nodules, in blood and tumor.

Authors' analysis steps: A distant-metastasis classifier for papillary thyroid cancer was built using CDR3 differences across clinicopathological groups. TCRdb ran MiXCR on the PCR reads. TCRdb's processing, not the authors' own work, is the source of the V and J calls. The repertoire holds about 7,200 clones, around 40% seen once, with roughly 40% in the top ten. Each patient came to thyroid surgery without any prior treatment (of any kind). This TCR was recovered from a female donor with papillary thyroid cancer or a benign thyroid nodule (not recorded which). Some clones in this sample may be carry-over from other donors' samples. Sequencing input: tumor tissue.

This CDR3 reads CASSQGEGAQYF. The DNA of the CDR3 is TGCGCCAGCAGCCAAGGGGAAGGGGCCCAGTACTTC. The rearrangement links TRBV4-1 to TRBJ2-5; the D gene is possibly TRBD1 (5 bases). Germline assignment: CDR1 MGHRA and CDR2 YSYEKL. V was cut by 1 base and J by 9 bases, with 9 bases left in between. The CDR3 spans 12 residues.